Presented here are 13 T cell receptor beta chains from one specimen sequenced in a study of OX40 agonist ivuxolimab in advanced cancers. The protocol used for the library was the immunoSEQ multiplex PCR assay. This is the immuneACCESS table as TCRdb keeps it, with only in-frame sequences that have V and J called. A part of the clones is gone; compared with another copy, unresolved V genes explain less than half, and the rest is unexplained. In all, the sample holds about 60,000 clones, and less than 90% of those were seen once. The ten biggest clones cover roughly 0.67% of the sample. The sample consisted of CD4+ or CD8+ T cells sorted from blood, taken in a trial of the OX40 agonist ivuxolimab. The receptors here all came from an adult with an advanced solid tumor such as melanoma, head and neck, liver or kidney cancer.

A remark on this clone: A read error may produce the germline difference seen at one junction end. This sample also contains other DNA sequences that code for the same CDR3. The V call is TRBV28, the J call TRBJ2-7, with TRBD2 matching 7 bases. CDR1 and CDR2 (germline): MDHEN, SYDVKM. The CDR3 consists of 14 residues. The CDR3 spells CASKGYLVAGEQYF. The CDR3 DNA is TGTGCCAGCAAGGGTTATTTGGTCGCGGGAGAGCAGTACTTT.

This rearrangement joins TRBV5-4 to TRBJ1-2; D gene uncertain. This CDR3 comprises 13 residues. Trimming stripped 0 bases from V and 7 bases from J, with 10 bases between. Germline V lookup: CDR1 SGHNT, CDR2 YYREEE (reference sequence). CDR3 nucleotide sequence: TGTGCCAGCAGCTTGGGCGGCTACAGTGGCTACACCTTC. Encoded protein: CASSLGGYSGYTF.

This chain connects TRBV30 to TRBJ2-7; D might be TRBD1 or TRBD2, each matching 5 bases. The V end was cut by 2 bases, the J end by 2 bases, with 10 bases between. Germline V lookup: CDR1 GTSNPN, CDR2 SVGIG (reference sequence). CDR3 length equals 13 residues. CDR3 sequence (DNA): TGTGCCTGGAGTCGGGGCAAAACCTACGAGCAGTACTTC. Encoded protein: CAWSRGKTYEQYF.

This rearrangement joins TRBV5-5 to TRBJ1-4; 11 bases map to TRBD1. CDR3 length equals 16 residues. J gave up 8 bases and V 0 bases, and 6 bases lay outside the gene matches. Germline CDR1 SGHKS, CDR2 YYEKEE (reference sequence). The CDR3 DNA follows: TGTGCCAGCAGCTTGGCACCCGGGACAGGGGGGGAAAAACTGTTTTTT. Translation gives CASSLAPGTGGEKLFF.

V and J are TRBV16 and TRBJ1-5, with D hard to call. CDR1 is KGHSY and CDR2 is FQNENV in the germline V gene. The germline V and J ends were trimmed by 0 bases and 5 bases, with 8 bases remaining between them. The CDR3 is 14 amino acids. The CDR3 DNA follows: TGTGCCAGCAGCCAATCAGGCACAGATCAGCCCCAGCATTTT. Its translation: CASSQSGTDQPQHF. The whole variable domain, remainder taken from reference TRBV16 and TRBJ1-5, is GEEVAQTPKHLVRGEGQKAKLYCAPIKGHSYVFWYQQVLKNEFKFLISFQNENVFDETGMPKERFSAKCLPNSPCSLEIQATKLEDSAVYFCASSQSGTDQPQHFGDGTRLSIL.

The chain recombines TRBV2 with TRBJ2-5; D unresolved. Trimming removed 7 bases from V and 0 bases from J, with 9 bases in between. The length of the CDR3 is 13 residues. Per germline, CDR1 SNHLY and CDR2 FYNNEI. The CDR3 DNA reads as TGTGCCAGCAATAGAAGGTACCAAGAGACCCAGTACTTC. This encodes CASNRRYQETQYF.

This chain links TRBV15 with TRBJ2-1, with 10 nucleotides matching TRBD2. This CDR3 has 16 residues. With 0 bases clipped from V and 10 bases from J, the junction kept 9 bases outside the gene matches. Germline values: CDR1 LNHNV, CDR2 YYDKDF (reference sequence). The CDR3 coding sequence is TGTGCCACCAGCAGAGATCTTCTAGCGGGAGCTCGGGAGCAGTTCTTC. It specifies CATSRDLLAGAREQFF.

This chain joins TRBV19 and TRBJ1-5, with 7 bases aligning to TRBD1. This CDR3 region has 15 residues. CDR1 and CDR2 (germline): LNHDA, SQIVND (reference sequence). V dropped 3 bases and J dropped 6; count of bases not matched to a gene: 8. The CDR3 loop is CASSMSGGSSQPQHF. CDR3 DNA: TGTGCCAGTAGTATGTCAGGGGGTTCTTCTCAGCCCCAGCATTTT.

This clone has a single count. The chain employs TRBV6-5 and TRBJ2-3; D is perhaps TRBD1 or TRBD2 (5 bases each). Germline CDR1 and CDR2: MNHEY and SVGAGI. Trimming took 0 bases from V and 8 from J, leaving 15 bases between them. CDR3 size: 15 residues. CDR3 bases: TGTGCCAGCAGTTACTCCGGGGCAGGGAGAGGTACGCAGTATTTT. It is translated as CASSYSGAGRGTQYF.

The CDR3 DNA reads TGTGCCAGCAGTTCACGACAGGCCAATTCACCCCTCCACTTT. Translating gives CASSSRQANSPLHF. This chain joins TRBV28 and TRBJ1-6; D possibly corresponds to TRBD1 (6 bases). V was shortened by 4 bases and J by 7 bases, with 11 bases between the two germline ends. The CDR3 spans 14 residues. From germline, CDR1 is MDHEN and CDR2 SYDVKM. Full variable domain (outside the CDR3, taken from reference TRBV28 and TRBJ1-6): DVKVTQSSRYLVKRTGEKVFLECVQDMDHENMFWYRQDPGLGLRLIYFSYDVKMKEKGDIPEGYSVSREKKERFSLILESASTNQTSMYLCASSSRQANSPLHFGNGTRLTVT.

This rearrangement joins TRBV29-1 to TRBJ2-5; a possible D gene is TRBD2 (6 bases). The CDR3 length is 12 residues. The V end was cut by 6 bases, the J end by 7 bases, with 15 bases between. Germline loops: CDR1 SQVTM, CDR2 ANQGSEA. CDR3 loop: CSVREGGTTQYF. CDR3 DNA sequence: TGCAGCGTCCGCGAGGGCGGGACGACCCAGTACTTC.

The rearrangement links TRBV2 to TRBJ1-2; the D is unclear. This CDR3 region has 17 residues. V lost 4 bases and J lost 1, with 19 bases in between. Germline lookup yields CDR1 SNHLY and CDR2 FYNNEI. CDR3 sequence: CASSARPQVGFNYGYTF. The DNA of the CDR3 is TGTGCCAGCAGTGCTCGGCCGCAGGTTGGCTTTAACTATGGCTACACCTTC.

The rearrangement joins TRBV28 to TRBJ1-1; D is undetermined. Germline assignment: CDR1 MDHEN and CDR2 SYDVKM. The CDR3 consists of 12 residues. Trimming took off 7 bases at V and 6 bases at J, with 12 bases between the two ends. The CDR3 sequence is CASTQGDAEAFF. DNA of the CDR3: TGTGCCAGCACCCAAGGAGACGCTGAAGCTTTCTTT.